The clone carrying this T cell receptor beta chain has a handful of counts. Treatment given: approximately 18 received Ad26.COV2.S at low or high dose, single or two shots; 5 received placebo; per-sample allocation not given. Repertoires come from day 63 after the first vaccine or placebo injection. The data were obtained in a study of Ad26.COV2.S vaccination and SARS-CoV-2 variants. The protocol was immunoSEQ multiplex PCR, while the TCRdb copy is restricted to in-frame clones and leaves out a portion. Of hundreds of thousands of clones listed, around 90% are singletons. Here the sequenced sample was peripheral blood, taken in a trial of Ad26.COV2.S vaccine versus placebo. This receptor was taken from a person aged 18-65 years who received the Ad26.COV2.S COVID-19 vaccine or a placebo.

The CDR3, as DNA: TGTGCCAGCAGCTTAGATTTAGGGCGGCAGCCCCAGCATTTT. This sequence encodes CASSLDLGRQPQHF. V usage is TRBV11-2 and J usage is TRBJ1-5; D gene unclear. The germline CDR1 and CDR2 sequences are SGHAT and FQNNGV. With 0 bases removed from V and 7 bases from J, the gap between germline ends came to 10 bases. This CDR3 spans 14 amino acids.